The sequence of this TCR beta chain was determined in a study of T cells after posttransplantation cyclophosphamide. Here immunoSEQ multiplex PCR was the method, and the copy in TCRdb shows in-frame clones only, minus some. Of some 21,000 clones in the sample, approximately 98% were seen once. V lost 0 bases, J lost 5 bases, and 15 bases lay in between. The germline gives CDR1 GTSNPN, CDR2 SVGIG (reference sequence). The CDR3 spans 15 residues. Sequenced input: naive CD8+ T cells sorted from PBMCs. The chain recombines TRBV30 with TRBJ2-3, with D tentatively TRBD2 (5 bases). This receptor was identified in a man in his forties in good health, CMV-negative, and a related stem cell transplant donor. This CDR3 is CAWSVTAVVGDTQYF. CDR3 DNA: TGTGCCTGGAGTGTAACAGCGGTGGTCGGAGATACGCAGTATTTT.